Presented here are 29 T cell receptor beta chains from one specimen sequenced in a study of cytomegalovirus exposure and HLA in healthy donors. PCR used 60 Vbeta primers and 13 Jbeta primers. Libraries were prepared by immunoSEQ multiplex PCR; TCRdb keeps only in-frame clonotypes and omits some of them. Of around 160,000 clones in the sample, approximately 82% were seen once. Sequenced sample: PBMCs. These receptors originate from a male donor in good health and CMV-seronegative.

This chain connects TRBV14 to TRBJ2-3, with 10 nucleotides matching TRBD2. CDR1 and CDR2 (germline): SGHDN, FVKESK. The CDR3 extends over 16 amino acids. Trimming cost V 8 bases and J 7 bases; bases outside gene matches: 15. DNA for the CDR3: TGTGCCAGCCAGGGAAGCGGGAGGGCCGGCCCGCATACGCAGTATTTT. Translating gives CASQGSGRAGPHTQYF.

In its sample, this clone was seen once. The rearrangement uses TRBV5-1 and TRBJ2-5; 10 bases are shared with TRBD2. The CDR3 is 17 residues long. Germline V gene data show CDR1 as SGHRS and CDR2 as YFSETQ. J lost 3 bases, V lost 2 bases, and 10 bases had no gene match. The CDR3, as DNA: TGCGCCAGCAGCTTCGGACTAGCGGCGGGAGGGGAAGAGACCCAGTACTTC. Its protein is CASSFGLAAGGEETQYF.

The V and J genes are TRBV7-2 and TRBJ1-2; D is unclear. The germline gives CDR1 SGHTA, CDR2 FQGNSA. Trimming pared 1 base from V and 0 bases from J, leaving 6 bases between. The length of the CDR3 is 14 residues. CDR3: CASSLDPANYGYTF. The CDR3 DNA follows: TGTGCCAGCAGCTTAGATCCGGCTAACTATGGCTACACCTTC. The full variable domain, completed using reference TRBV7-2 and TRBJ1-2, is GAGVSQSPSNKVTEKGKDVELRCDPISGHTALYWYRQSLGQGLEFLIYFQGNSAPDKSGLPSDRFSAERTGGSVSTLTIQRTQQEDSAVYLCASSLDPANYGYTFGSGTRLTVV.

The chain is built from TRBV19 and TRBJ1-5, with 8 bases that match TRBD1. The CDR3 extends over 13 amino acids. V lost 9 bases and J lost 2; bases outside the gene matches: 3. CDR1 LNHDA and CDR2 SQIVND come from the germline V gene (reference sequence). CDR3 in DNA: TGTGCCAGCCAGGGGGCGGGCAATCAGCCCCAGCATTTT. Translating gives CASQGAGNQPQHF.

V is TRBV4-3 and J is TRBJ1-2; D is uncertain. The ends were cut back, 5 bases at V and 4 bases at J, with 20 bases in the middle. The germline V gene encodes CDR1 LGHNA and CDR2 YSLEER. This CDR3 contains 16 residues. CDR3 loop: CASSSYGLGESYGYTF. The CDR3 region has the DNA TGCGCCAGCAGCTCCTACGGCCTCGGGGAAAGCTATGGCTACACCTTC.

V and J are TRBV5-4 and TRBJ1-2; D is perhaps TRBD1 (6 bases). Trimming took off 3 bases at V and 0 bases at J, with 12 bases between the two ends. The CDR3 has 15 residues. Germline assignment: CDR1 SGHNT and CDR2 YYREEE (reference sequence). This CDR3 reads CASSYRQETNYGYTF. For the CDR3, the DNA is TGTGCCAGCAGCTACCGACAGGAAACTAACTATGGCTACACCTTC.

The chain recombines TRBV29-1 with TRBJ1-2, with D possibly being TRBD1 (6 bases). Germline V lookup: CDR1 SQVTM, CDR2 ANQGSEA. The ends were cut back, 4 bases at V and 5 bases at J, with 8 bases in the middle. This CDR3 has 11 amino acids. The CDR3 DNA is TGCAGCGTTGTCCAGGGGTATGGCTACACCTTC. This sequence encodes CSVVQGYGYTF.

CDR3 nucleotides: TGTGCCAGCACTGATCCAGGGTCGTCTAACTATGGCTACACCTTC. Amino acids: CASTDPGSSNYGYTF. The chain recombines TRBV19 with TRBJ1-2; maybe TRBD1 (5 bases). Trimming took 9 bases from V and 0 from J, leaving 17 bases between them. Per the germline V gene, CDR1 is LNHDA and CDR2 is SQIVND (reference sequence). The length of the CDR3 is 15 residues.

V usage is TRBV19 and J usage is TRBJ1-5; possible D gene TRBD1, 6 bases. V shed 6 bases and J shed 3 bases, with 9 bases lying between them. CDR1 and CDR2 (germline): LNHDA, SQIVND (reference sequence). The CDR3 is 13 residues long. CDR3 DNA sequence: TGTGCCAGTAGCGCAGGGGTCAATCAGCCCCAGCATTTT. This sequence encodes CASSAGVNQPQHF.

This chain uses TRBV4-2 with TRBJ2-5; TRBD1 matches at 10 bases. Germline V CDR1 and CDR2: LGHNA, YNFKEQ. The CDR3 length is 16 residues. The V segment lost 0 bases and the J segment 5 bases; nucleotides outside the gene matches: 6. CDR3 DNA sequence: TGTGCCAGCAGCCAAGATGGGACAGGGGTCGAGGAGACCCAGTACTTC. Protein: CASSQDGTGVEETQYF.

The rearrangement uses TRBV5-1 and TRBJ2-1, with no clear D. The germline V gene has CDR1 SGHRS and CDR2 YFSETQ. This CDR3 region has 19 residues. V was clipped by 3 bases and J by 0 bases, with 22 bases between them. As DNA, the CDR3 is TGCGCCAGCAGCTCGACGACCGAGACTCCTGACTTCTCCTACAATGAGCAGTTCTTC. Protein product: CASSSTTETPDFSYNEQFF. Full variable domain (remainder filled in from reference TRBV5-1 and TRBJ2-1): KAGVTQTPRYLIKTRGQQVTLSCSPISGHRSVSWYQQTPGQGLQFLFEYFSETQRNKGNFPGRFSGRQFSNSRSEMNVSTLELGDSALYLCASSSTTETPDFSYNEQFFGPGTRLTVL.

The chain uses TRBV28 and TRBJ2-7, with D possibly being TRBD1 (5 bases). The CDR3 totals 16 residues. In germline, CDR1 is MDHEN, CDR2 SYDVKM. Deletions cut 2 bases from V and 0 bases from J, with 14 bases between. This CDR3 is CASSLTPWTNSYEQYF. The DNA of the CDR3 is TGTGCCAGCAGTTTAACCCCATGGACAAACTCCTACGAGCAGTACTTC.

This clone appeared a few times. This chain uses TRBV7-2 with TRBJ2-1; 9 bases align to TRBD2. The V gene's germline CDR1 is SGHTA and CDR2 FQGNSA. The CDR3 is made up of 17 amino acids. The trim removed 6 bases at V and 4 bases at J, leaving 13 bases unmatched. CDR3 bases: TGTGCCAGCAGACACGGGGCTAGCGGGGCGAAGTACAATGAGCAGTTCTTC. It translates to CASRHGASGAKYNEQFF.

This clone was observed a single time. The rearrangement links TRBV29-1 to TRBJ2-7, with D unresolved. Trimming cost V 1 base and J 2 bases, with 9 bases left between them. The germline gives CDR1 SQVTM, CDR2 ANQGSEA. The CDR3 has 13 amino acids. The chain's CDR3 is CSVEGQEPYEQYF. The DNA for the CDR3 is TGCAGCGTTGAAGGGCAGGAACCCTACGAGCAGTACTTC.

The gene calls are TRBV6-1 and TRBJ1-4, with a weak D call TRBD1 (6 bases). The CDR3 runs 13 residues. Between the trimmed V and J ends, which lost 4 bases and 4 bases, there was a span of 7 bases. CDR1 and CDR2 (germline): MNHNS, SASEGT. CDR3 in amino acids: CASSVGGNEKLFF. DNA of the CDR3: TGTGCCAGCAGTGTAGGGGGTAATGAAAAACTGTTTTTT.

V is TRBV5-5 and J is TRBJ2-2, with D perhaps matching TRBD1 (5 bases). Germline V CDR1 and CDR2: SGHKS, YYEKEE (reference sequence). V was cut by 1 base and J by 3 bases, with 10 bases left in between. The CDR3 sequence is 15 residues long. This chain's CDR3 is CASSLRQRDTGELFF. The CDR3 nucleotides read TGTGCCAGCAGCTTGCGACAGAGAGACACCGGGGAGCTGTTTTTT.

This chain joins TRBV5-4 and TRBJ1-5; D is unclear. Germline CDR1 and CDR2: SGHNT and YYREEE (reference sequence). The V end lost 0 bases, the J end lost 9 bases, and 10 bases lay between the germline ends. The CDR3 is 13 residues long. Here the CDR3 DNA reads TGTGCCAGCAGCTTGGAGCCGTTGAGGCCCCAGCATTTT. This codes for CASSLEPLRPQHF.

This clone was recorded only once. The identical CDR3 is also encoded by other nucleotide sequences in the sample. CDR3 nucleotides: TGTGCCAGCAGTTACGGGCAGGGTAATCAGCCCCAGCATTTT. Encoded protein: CASSYGQGNQPQHF. V usage is TRBV6-6 and J usage is TRBJ1-5, with D possibly TRBD1 on 5 matching bases. Trimming stripped 2 bases from V and 4 bases from J, with 9 bases between. The CDR3 covers 14 residues. From germline, CDR1 is MNHNY and CDR2 SVGAGI (reference sequence).

The gene calls are TRBV5-8 and TRBJ2-7, with D possibly being TRBD1 (5 bases). The CDR3 is 13 residues long. Trimming took off 7 bases at V and 2 bases at J, with 13 bases between the two ends. Germline CDR1 SGHTS, CDR2 YDEGEE. The CDR3 sequence: CASGQGRTYEQYF. CDR3 coding DNA: TGTGCCAGCGGTCAGGGAAGGACCTACGAGCAGTACTTC.

The chain uses TRBV27 and TRBJ1-1; possible D gene TRBD1, 5 bases. Germline V gene data show CDR1 as MNHEY and CDR2 as SMNVEV (reference sequence). The V gene lost 2 bases and the J gene lost 5 bases, with 15 bases spanning the gap. The CDR3 extends over 15 amino acids. As DNA, the CDR3 is TGTGCCAGCAGTTTAGTAAGGGGCAGAAGGACTGAAGCTTTCTTT. Its protein product is CASSLVRGRRTEAFF.

J is TRBJ2-3 and V is TRBV7-8; 9 nucleotides match TRBD1. CDR1 is SGHVS, CDR2 FQNEAQ, per germline. This CDR3 spans 16 amino acids. J gave up 5 bases and V 5 bases, and 11 bases lay outside the gene matches. CDR3 DNA: TGTGCCAGCAGCCCCTGGACAGGGGCTGTTGTAGATACGCAGTATTTT. Protein: CASSPWTGAVVDTQYF.

In this sample, this clone turned up a few times. This chain joins TRBV10-3 and TRBJ2-2, with 7 positions matching TRBD1. CDR3 size: 14 residues. V lost 8 bases, J lost 4 bases, and 7 bases stayed unmatched. CDR1 is ENHRY and CDR2 is SYGVKD in the germline V gene. Here the CDR3 DNA reads TGTGCCATCGGCCGACAGGGTAGCACCGGGGAGCTGTTTTTT. It is translated as CAIGRQGSTGELFF.

The chain has TRBV9 and TRBJ1-1; D is perhaps TRBD1 (6 bases). The length of the CDR3 is 15 residues. V was pared by 3 bases and J by 4 bases, with 16 bases between. Germline V lookup: CDR1 SGDLS, CDR2 YYNGEE. CDR3 residues: CASSGPGGRGTEAFF. The CDR3 nucleotides are TGTGCCAGCAGCGGCCCGGGGGGCAGGGGCACTGAAGCTTTCTTT.

This clone was found many times. The chain recombines TRBV5-4 with TRBJ1-1; D possibly corresponds to TRBD1 (5 bases). V lost 6 bases, J lost 3 bases, and 12 bases lay in between. Germline CDR1 SGHNT, CDR2 YYREEE (reference sequence). The CDR3 spans 13 residues. CDR3 sequence (DNA): TGTGCCAGCACTAACCCCAGGGACACTGAAGCTTTCTTT. This gives the protein CASTNPRDTEAFF. Variable domain in full (rest from reference TRBV5-4 and TRBJ1-1): ETGVTQSPTHLIKTRGQQVTLRCSSQSGHNTVSWYQQALGQGPQFIFQYYREEENGRGNFPPRFSGLQFPNYSSELNVNALELDDSALYLCASTNPRDTEAFFGQGTRLTVV.

This rearrangement joins TRBV19 to TRBJ1-5, with 8 bases aligning to TRBD1. The CDR3 has 13 amino acids. Germline trimming cut 4 bases from V and 7 bases from J; bases unmatched to any gene: 3. CDR1 is LNHDA, CDR2 SQIVND, per germline (reference sequence). Written as DNA, the CDR3 is TGTGCCAGTAGTACAGGGGGCTACCAGCCCCAGCATTTT. Its translation is CASSTGGYQPQHF.

This clone has more than one count but fewer than ten. For the CDR3, the DNA is TGTGCCAGCAGCTCGGGCGGGAGCTCCTACGAGCAGTACTTC. Protein product: CASSSGGSSYEQYF. The chain joins TRBV7-2 to TRBJ2-7, with 7 bases that match TRBD2. CDR1 is SGHTA and CDR2 is FQGNSA in the germline V gene. The CDR3 contains 14 residues. J was trimmed by 0 bases and V by 4 bases; bases with no gene match: 3.

For the CDR3, the DNA is TGCGCCAGCAGCTTGGGCCGGGATCCGGAGACCCAGTACTTC. It is translated as CASSLGRDPETQYF. The rearrangement uses TRBV5-1 and TRBJ2-5; a possible D gene is TRBD2 (5 bases). The V and J ends lost 0 bases and 5 bases respectively, with 11 bases between them. The CDR3 runs to 14 residues. Germline V gene sequence: CDR1 SGHRS, CDR2 YFSETQ.

This chain joins TRBV7-2 and TRBJ1-2; the D gene is possibly TRBD1 (6 bases). This CDR3 comprises 13 residues. The germline V gene has CDR1 SGHTA and CDR2 FQGNSA. The V gene lost 1 base and the J gene lost 4 bases, with 7 bases spanning the gap. The CDR3 is CASSLGQVYGYTF. The CDR3, as DNA: TGTGCCAGCAGCTTAGGACAGGTCTATGGCTACACCTTC.

The chain combines TRBV7-3 with TRBJ2-3, with D possibly matching TRBD2 (6 bases). The CDR3 loop spans 14 amino acids. Germline V gene data show CDR1 as SGHTA and CDR2 as FQGTGA. V lost 5 bases to trimming and J lost 6 bases, with 15 bases between them. The CDR3 sequence is CASSPRTRGDTQYF. In nucleotides, the CDR3 is TGTGCCAGCAGCCCTCGGACCCGGGGGGATACGCAGTATTTT. The whole variable domain, remainder taken from reference TRBV7-3 and TRBJ2-3, is GAGVSQTPSNKVTEKGKYVELRCDPISGHTALYWYRQSLGQGPEFLIYFQGTGAADDSGLPNDRFFAVRPEGSVSTLKIQRTERGDSAVYLCASSPRTRGDTQYFGPGTRLTVL.